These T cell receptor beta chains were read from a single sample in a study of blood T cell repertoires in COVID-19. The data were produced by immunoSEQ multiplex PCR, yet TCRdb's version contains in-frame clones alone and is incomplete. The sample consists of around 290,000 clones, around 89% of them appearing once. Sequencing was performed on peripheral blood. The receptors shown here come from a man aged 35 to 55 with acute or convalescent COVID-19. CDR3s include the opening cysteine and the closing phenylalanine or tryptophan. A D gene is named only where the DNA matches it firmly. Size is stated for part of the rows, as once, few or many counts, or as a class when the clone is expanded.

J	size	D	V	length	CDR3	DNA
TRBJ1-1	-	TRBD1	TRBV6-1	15	CASSESTGLGTEAFF	TGTGCCAGCAGTGAATCGACAGGGCTGGGGACTGAAGCTTTCTTT
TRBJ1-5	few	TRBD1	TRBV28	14	CASTGTGFNQPQHF	TGTGCCAGCACTGGGACAGGTTTTAATCAGCCCCAGCATTTT
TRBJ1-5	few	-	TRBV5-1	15	CASSPIGGGNQPQHF	TGCGCCAGCAGCCCAATAGGGGGAGGGAATCAGCCCCAGCATTTT
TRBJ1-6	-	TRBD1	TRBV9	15	CASSVSTGVGSPLHF	TGTGCCAGCAGCGTCTCGACAGGGGTTGGGTCACCCCTCCACTTT
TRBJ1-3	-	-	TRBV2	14	CASSTGNSGNTIYF	TGTGCCAGCAGTACCGGGAACTCTGGAAACACCATATATTTT
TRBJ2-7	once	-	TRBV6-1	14	CASSFGQGGYEQYF	TGTGCCAGCAGTTTCGGACAGGGAGGGTACGAGCAGTACTTC
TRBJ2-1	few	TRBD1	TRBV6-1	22	CASSEGTTSGRVRQGRGNEQFF	TGTGCCAGCAGTGAAGGGACCACTAGTGGTAGGGTCAGACAGGGCAGGGGCAATGAGCAGTTCTTC
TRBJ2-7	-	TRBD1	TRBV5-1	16	CASSLGPGTVTYEQYF	TGCGCCAGCAGCTTGGGGCCCGGGACAGTTACCTACGAGCAGTACTTC
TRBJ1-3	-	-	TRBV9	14	CASSVGGHGNTIYF	TGTGCCAGCAGCGTAGGGGGGCATGGAAACACCATATATTTT
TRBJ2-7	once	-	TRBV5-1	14	CASSDDTGIHEQYF	TGCGCCAGCAGCGACGATACAGGGATCCACGAGCAGTACTTC
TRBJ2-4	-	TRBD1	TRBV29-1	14	CSVETGGAKNIQYF	TGCAGCGTAGAGACAGGGGGGGCCAAAAACATTCAGTACTTC
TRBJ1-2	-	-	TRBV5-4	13	CASSFGEYYGYTF	TGTGCCAGCAGCTTTGGAGAATACTATGGCTACACCTTC
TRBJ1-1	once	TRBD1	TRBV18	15	CASSPNGQANTEAFF	TGTGCCAGCTCACCCAACGGACAGGCGAACACTGAAGCTTTCTTT
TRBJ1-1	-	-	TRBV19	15	CASSPTTGMNTEAFF	TGTGCCAGTAGTCCAACGACAGGAATGAACACTGAAGCTTTCTTT
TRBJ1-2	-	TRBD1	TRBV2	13	CASSLTGNYGYTF	TGTGCCAGCAGTCTGACAGGGAACTATGGCTACACCTTC
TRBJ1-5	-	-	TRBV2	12	CASRGAGQPQHF	TGTGCCAGCAGGGGGGCCGGACAGCCCCAGCATTTT
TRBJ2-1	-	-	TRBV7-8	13	CASSLGMRVEQFF	TGTGCCAGCAGCTTAGGGATGCGGGTTGAGCAGTTCTTC
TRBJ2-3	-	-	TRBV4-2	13	CASSHRATDTQYF	TGTGCCAGCAGCCACAGGGCCACAGATACGCAGTATTTT
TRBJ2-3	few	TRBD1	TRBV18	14	CASSPDRGTDTQYF	TGTGCCAGCTCACCAGACAGGGGGACAGATACGCAGTATTTT
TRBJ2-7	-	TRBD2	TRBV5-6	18	CASSSLGLAGAPPYEQYF	TGTGCCAGCAGCTCGCTGGGACTAGCGGGGGCGCCTCCCTACGAGCAGTACTTC
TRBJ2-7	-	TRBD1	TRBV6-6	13	CASSTGTGYEQYF	TGTGCCAGCAGTACCGGGACAGGATACGAGCAGTACTTC
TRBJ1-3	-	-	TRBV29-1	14	CSVGSAGPGNTIYF	TGCAGCGTTGGATCGGCGGGGCCGGGAAACACCATATATTTT
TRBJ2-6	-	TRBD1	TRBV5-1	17	CASSLLSGGAGANVLTF	TGCGCCAGCAGCTTGCTTTCAGGGGGAGCTGGGGCCAACGTCCTGACTTTC
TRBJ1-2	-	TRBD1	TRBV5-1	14	CASTPGQGGYGYTF	TGCGCCAGCACCCCGGGGCAGGGGGGTTATGGCTACACCTTC
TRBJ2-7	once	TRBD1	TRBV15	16	CATSRVLGDRGGEQYF	TGTGCCACCAGCAGAGTATTGGGGGACAGGGGAGGCGAGCAGTACTTC
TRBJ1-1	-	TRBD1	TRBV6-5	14	CASRGGQGWTEAFF	TGTGCCAGCAGAGGGGGACAGGGTTGGACTGAAGCTTTCTTT
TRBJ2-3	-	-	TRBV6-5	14	CASSPGGDGDTQYF	TGTGCCAGCAGCCCAGGAGGGGACGGGGATACGCAGTATTTT
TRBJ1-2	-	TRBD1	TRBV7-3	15	CASSPTGGAGYGYTF	TGTGCCAGCAGCCCTACAGGGGGCGCGGGCTATGGCTACACCTTC
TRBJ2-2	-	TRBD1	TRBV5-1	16	CASRVPGQGNTGELFF	TGCGCCAGCAGAGTCCCGGGACAGGGGAACACCGGGGAGCTGTTTTTT
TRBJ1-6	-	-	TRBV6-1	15	CASSESSSYNSPLHF	TGTGCCAGCAGTGAATCCAGCTCCTATAATTCACCCCTCCACTTT
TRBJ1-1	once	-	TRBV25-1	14	CASSPRGELVEAFF	TGTGCCAGCAGTCCTCGTGGGGAGCTAGTCGAAGCTTTCTTT
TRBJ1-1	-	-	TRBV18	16	CASSPSGGARGTEAFF	TGTGCCAGCTCACCCTCGGGGGGGGCAAGGGGCACTGAAGCTTTCTTT
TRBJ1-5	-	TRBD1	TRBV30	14	CAWSADRAYQPQHF	TGTGCCTGGAGTGCTGACAGGGCCTATCAGCCCCAGCATTTT
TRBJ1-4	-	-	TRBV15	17	CATSPRRQRHINEKLFF	TGTGCCACCAGCCCACGCCGGCAGAGACATATTAATGAAAAACTGTTTTTT
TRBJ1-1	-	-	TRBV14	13	CASSQVSGLEAFF	TGTGCCAGCAGCCAAGTCTCCGGACTTGAAGCTTTCTTT
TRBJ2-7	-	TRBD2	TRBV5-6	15	CASSLGLAVYYEQYF	TGTGCCAGCAGCCTAGGACTAGCTGTGTACTACGAGCAGTACTTC
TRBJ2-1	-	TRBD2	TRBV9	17	CASSVGRASGAHNEQFF	TGTGCCAGCAGCGTAGGTCGGGCTAGCGGGGCACACAATGAGCAGTTCTTC
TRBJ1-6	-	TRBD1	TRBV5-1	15	CASSLRQGNNSPLHF	TGCGCCAGCAGCTTAAGACAGGGGAATAATTCACCCCTCCACTTT
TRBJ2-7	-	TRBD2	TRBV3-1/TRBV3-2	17	CASSQDLTSGTTYEQYF	TGTGCCAGCAGCCAAGATCTCACTAGCGGGACTACCTACGAGCAGTACTTC
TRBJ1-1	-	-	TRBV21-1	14	CASSTTGGEIEAFF	TGTGCCAGCAGCACTACAGGGGGCGAGATTGAAGCTTTCTTT
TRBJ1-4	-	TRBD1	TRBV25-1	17	CASSDRGQGTYNEKLFF	TGTGCCAGCAGTGACCGCGGACAGGGGACCTATAATGAAAAACTGTTTTTT
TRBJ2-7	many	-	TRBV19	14	CASSIGQIIGEQYF	TGTGCCAGTAGTATTGGGCAGATCATAGGCGAGCAGTACTTC
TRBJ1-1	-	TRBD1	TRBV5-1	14	CASSWDRGHTEAFF	TGCGCCAGCAGCTGGGACAGGGGGCACACTGAAGCTTTCTTT
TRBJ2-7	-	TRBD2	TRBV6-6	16	CASSYPRGAGANEQYF	TGTGCCAGCAGTTACCCCAGGGGAGCGGGGGCTAACGAGCAGTACTTC
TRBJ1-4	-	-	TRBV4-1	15	CASSQERGGNEKLFF	TGCGCCAGCAGCCAAGAACGGGGGGGTAATGAAAAACTGTTTTTT